Listed below are T cell receptor beta chains from one sample, sequenced in a study of vaccination and CD4 T cells after COVID-19. Antigens of these TCRs are unknown. Each CDR3 protein gets one entry after TCRdb re-called the PCR reads with MiXCR. The repertoire holds roughly 12,000 distinct CDR3 sequences, over 25% seen once, with about 13% in the top ten. The source was CD4+ T cells from blood, cultured in vitro, collected after SARS-CoV-2 vaccination. The origin of the receptors is a human donor who had recovered from COVID-19. Both conserved end residues are part of each CDR3. Each record gives: CDR3 DNA, CDR3 protein, V gene, D gene, clone size, J gene. The D gene is left open where the match is weak. The size entry is marked missing in some rows and otherwise reads once, few, many or a size class.

DNA: TGTGCCAGCTCGTTGGGACAGATGAACACTGAAGCTTTCTTT
CDR3: CASSLGQMNTEAFF
V: TRBV18
D: TRBD1
size: few
J: TRBJ1-1

DNA: TGTGCCAGCAGCAGGACAGCGAACACTGAAGCTTTCTTT
CDR3: CASSRTANTEAFF
V: TRBV6-1
D: .
size: few
J: TRBJ1-1

DNA: TGTGCCAGCAGTCCGACAGGGGGCAATCAGCCCCAGCATTTT
CDR3: CASSPTGGNQPQHF
V: TRBV7-2
D: TRBD1
size: .
J: TRBJ1-5

DNA: TGTGCCAGTAGTTCCCACCCTCGGGGGGGATACAATCAGCCCCAGCATTTT
CDR3: CASSSHPRGGYNQPQHF
V: TRBV19
D: .
size: .
J: TRBJ1-5

DNA: TGTGCCAGCAGCCGGGGACAGGAGGACGAGCAGTACTTC
CDR3: CASSRGQEDEQYF
V: TRBV12-3/TRBV12-4
D: TRBD1
size: .
J: TRBJ2-7

DNA: TGTGCCAGCAGTTACCCGAGCGGGAACACAGATACGCAGTATTTT
CDR3: CASSYPSGNTDTQYF
V: TRBV6-5
D: TRBD2
size: .
J: TRBJ2-3

DNA: TGTGCCAGCAGTTTTCGAAGGGCGGGTAGCATCACCGGGGAGCTGTTTTTT
CDR3: CASSFRRAGSITGELFF
V: TRBV27
D: .
size: few
J: TRBJ2-2

DNA: TGTGCCAGCAGCTCCTTACAGGGGCGGGCTTTCTTT
CDR3: CASSSLQGRAFF
V: TRBV7-2
D: TRBD1
size: .
J: TRBJ1-1

DNA: TGCGCCAGCAGCCTAGGGTCGGCAGCCAGCACAGATACGCAGTATTTT
CDR3: CASSLGSAASTDTQYF
V: TRBV4-3
D: .
size: .
J: TRBJ2-3

DNA: TGTGCCAGCAGCTTTAACGGGGGCCGGGGTTACCCCCAGCATTTT
CDR3: CASSFNGGRGYPQHF
V: TRBV7-3
D: .
size: .
J: TRBJ1-5

DNA: TGTGCCAGCAGCTTAGACGGGGGGAGGGCCAACGTCCTGACTTTC
CDR3: CASSLDGGRANVLTF
V: TRBV7-9
D: TRBD2
size: .
J: TRBJ2-6

DNA: TGCAGTGCTAGAGGCTTCGGCGGAACTGAAGCTTTCTTT
CDR3: CSARGFGGTEAFF
V: TRBV20-1
D: .
size: .
J: TRBJ1-1

DNA: TGTGCCAGCAGACAAGGCAGGGGGCGGAATCAGCCCCAGCATTTT
CDR3: CASRQGRGRNQPQHF
V: TRBV6-1
D: TRBD1
size: few
J: TRBJ1-5

DNA: TGCAGTGCTAGAGTAGATTGGGGGGATCAGCCCCAGCATTTT
CDR3: CSARVDWGDQPQHF
V: TRBV20-1
D: .
size: .
J: TRBJ1-5

DNA: TGTGCCAGCAGTTCACGCCTAACAGGGTACTATGGCTACACCTTC
CDR3: CASSSRLTGYYGYTF
V: TRBV6-5
D: .
size: few
J: TRBJ1-2

DNA: TGCGCCAGCAAATCAGGTCGGGCAGGGGCGGTCACTGAAGCTTTCTTT
CDR3: CASKSGRAGAVTEAFF
V: TRBV5-1
D: .
size: few
J: TRBJ1-1

DNA: TGTGCCAGCAGTTGGCCCACCCAAAACATTCAGTACTTC
CDR3: CASSWPTQNIQYF
V: TRBV6-2/TRBV6-3
D: .
size: .
J: TRBJ2-4

DNA: TGCGCCAGCAGTGGACGGACAGGGAGCTACGAGCAGTACTTC
CDR3: CASSGRTGSYEQYF
V: TRBV10-2
D: TRBD1
size: .
J: TRBJ2-7

DNA: TGTGCCAGCAGTTATCAGGGAGTAATCCCCCTCCACTTT
CDR3: CASSYQGVIPLHF
V: TRBV6-5
D: .
size: few
J: TRBJ1-6

DNA: TGTGCCAGCAGTTCAAGGGGACTTCACTCCTACGAGCAGTACTTC
CDR3: CASSSRGLHSYEQYF
V: TRBV27
D: .
size: .
J: TRBJ2-7

DNA: TGTGCCAGCAGCGTAGGGCTGGGCATCCCCACAGATACGCAGTATTTT
CDR3: CASSVGLGIPTDTQYF
V: TRBV9
D: .
size: once
J: TRBJ2-3

DNA: TGCAGTGCTACCGGACAGGGGGGGGCCAACGTCCTGACTTTC
CDR3: CSATGQGGANVLTF
V: TRBV20-1
D: TRBD1
size: .
J: TRBJ2-6

DNA: TGTGCCAGCAGCCAAGATTGGGGAGGGACTTTCTACAATGAGCAGTTCTTC
CDR3: CASSQDWGGTFYNEQFF
V: TRBV4-2
D: TRBD2
size: .
J: TRBJ2-1

DNA: TGTGCCAGCAGCTTGAGGAGGACTAGCGGAGGGGATACGCAGTATTTT
CDR3: CASSLRRTSGGDTQYF
V: TRBV11-2
D: TRBD2
size: .
J: TRBJ2-3

DNA: TGCGCCAGCAGCCCCGACAGGGTTCCTAGCGGGGAGCTGTTTTTT
CDR3: CASSPDRVPSGELFF
V: TRBV5-1
D: TRBD1
size: once
J: TRBJ2-2

DNA: TGCGCCAGCAGCTTGCGGACAGGGGGGGTGAACACTGAAGCTTTCTTT
CDR3: CASSLRTGGVNTEAFF
V: TRBV5-1
D: TRBD1
size: once
J: TRBJ1-1

DNA: TGTGCCAGCAGCGGGAGGAGCGGGAGATCTGACGAGCAGTACTTC
CDR3: CASSGRSGRSDEQYF
V: TRBV7-2
D: TRBD2
size: .
J: TRBJ2-7

DNA: TGTGCCAGCAGCCACAGGACTGGAGGCTTGAAGGAGCTGTTTTTT
CDR3: CASSHRTGGLKELFF
V: TRBV7-8
D: .
size: .
J: TRBJ2-2

DNA: TGCAGTGGGGACAGGGGACCCTACGAGCAGTACTTC
CDR3: CSGDRGPYEQYF
V: TRBV20-1
D: TRBD1
size: .
J: TRBJ2-7

DNA: TGCGCCAGCAGCCGGGACAGGGGCCCGTCCGAGACCCAGTACTTC
CDR3: CASSRDRGPSETQYF
V: TRBV4-3
D: TRBD1
size: few
J: TRBJ2-5

DNA: TGCAGCGCCAGGAAAGGGCAGGGGGCTTTGAACACTGAAGCTTTCTTT
CDR3: CSARKGQGALNTEAFF
V: TRBV29-1
D: TRBD1
size: .
J: TRBJ1-1

DNA: TGCGCCAGCAGGGACGGGGGGCACACCGGGGAGCTGTTTTTT
CDR3: CASRDGGHTGELFF
V: TRBV5-1
D: .
size: .
J: TRBJ2-2

DNA: TGTGCCAGCAGCCCCATGAATGGCTACACCTTC
CDR3: CASSPMNGYTF
V: TRBV11-2
D: .
size: .
J: TRBJ1-2

DNA: TGTGCCAGCAGCTTAGGAGTCGGCGGAGATACGCAGTATTTT
CDR3: CASSLGVGGDTQYF
V: TRBV11-3
D: .
size: .
J: TRBJ2-3

DNA: TGTGCCAGCAGCTCAAAAGCCTCCAGGGCTAGTAGCCAAGAGACCCAGTACTTC
CDR3: CASSSKASRASSQETQYF
V: TRBV7-6
D: .
size: few
J: TRBJ2-5

DNA: TGTGCCAGCAGTTACTCGGGGGTAAACACTGAAGCTTTCTTT
CDR3: CASSYSGVNTEAFF
V: TRBV6-5
D: .
size: few
J: TRBJ1-1

DNA: TGTGCCACCAGTGAGGGCAGGGGGGTCGATCAGCCCCAGCATTTT
CDR3: CATSEGRGVDQPQHF
V: TRBV24-1
D: TRBD1
size: few
J: TRBJ1-5

DNA: TGTGCCAGCAGCCAAGGGGGTGACAGGGGAGCTAACTATGGCTACACCTTC
CDR3: CASSQGGDRGANYGYTF
V: TRBV4-2
D: TRBD1
size: few
J: TRBJ1-2

DNA: TGTGCCACCAGTGACCCCGGGACGAGGCAAGAGACCCAGTACTTC
CDR3: CATSDPGTRQETQYF
V: TRBV24-1
D: .
size: few
J: TRBJ2-5

DNA: TGTGCCAGCAGTGCAGACCCCTACGATAACTATGGCTACACCTTC
CDR3: CASSADPYDNYGYTF
V: TRBV6-1
D: .
size: .
J: TRBJ1-2

DNA: TGTGCCAGCATGGGGAGGAACACTGAAGCTTTCTTT
CDR3: CASMGRNTEAFF
V: TRBV28
D: .
size: .
J: TRBJ1-1

DNA: TGTGCCAGCAGGGGGGGGACATCTAATAATTCACCCCTCCACTTT
CDR3: CASRGGTSNNSPLHF
V: TRBV12-3/TRBV12-4
D: .
size: .
J: TRBJ1-6

DNA: TGTGCTAGTGGTTTGGGCGGAGCTTTGGGTACGCAGTATTTT
CDR3: CASGLGGALGTQYF
V: TRBV12-5
D: .
size: .
J: TRBJ2-3

DNA: TGTGCCAGTAGGGGACAGGGCCTTAGGTATAGCAATCAGCCCCAGCATTTT
CDR3: CASRGQGLRYSNQPQHF
V: TRBV19
D: TRBD1
size: few
J: TRBJ1-5

DNA: TGTGCCAGCAGTTGGGGCCGAAGCCCTTGGGTCAACACTGAAGCTTTCTTT
CDR3: CASSWGRSPWVNTEAFF
V: TRBV6-2/TRBV6-3
D: .
size: few
J: TRBJ1-1

DNA: TGTGCCAGTAGTCACCGACCGGAAAACCAGCCCCAGCATTTT
CDR3: CASSHRPENQPQHF
V: TRBV19
D: .
size: few
J: TRBJ1-5

DNA: TGTGCCAGCACCTACTCGACTTACTCCTATAATTCACCCCTCCACTTT
CDR3: CASTYSTYSYNSPLHF
V: TRBV7-2
D: .
size: .
J: TRBJ1-6

DNA: TGTGCCAGTAAGGTGGCGCAGGGGGCGTCTGAGACCCAGTACTTC
CDR3: CASKVAQGASETQYF
V: TRBV19
D: TRBD1
size: .
J: TRBJ2-5

DNA: TGCAGTGCTAGCTCCCAAGGGGGGGCCCTCTGGGAAGCTTTCTTT
CDR3: CSASSQGGALWEAFF
V: TRBV20-1
D: .
size: few
J: TRBJ1-1

DNA: TGTGCCAGTAGTATAGATCGGACAGGGGTCGGCCAAGAGACCCAGTACTTC
CDR3: CASSIDRTGVGQETQYF
V: TRBV19
D: TRBD1
size: few
J: TRBJ2-5

DNA: TGTGCCAGCAGCTTAGATGGCCGGAGCCTCTCGGGTAACTATGGCTACACCTTC
CDR3: CASSLDGRSLSGNYGYTF
V: TRBV7-2
D: .
size: few
J: TRBJ1-2

DNA: TGTGCCAGTACCAGGAGGACAGAAGCCTACACTGAAGCTTTCTTT
CDR3: CASTRRTEAYTEAFF
V: TRBV19
D: .
size: few
J: TRBJ1-1

DNA: TGTGCCAGTAGTAGGGGACAGGATCGAACGAAAGCTGAAGCTTTCTTT
CDR3: CASSRGQDRTKAEAFF
V: TRBV19
D: TRBD1
size: .
J: TRBJ1-1

DNA: TGTGCCAGCAGCCCTAGCGGAAACATGGGGGAGCTGTTTTTT
CDR3: CASSPSGNMGELFF
V: TRBV6-1
D: TRBD2
size: .
J: TRBJ2-2

DNA: TGTGCCAGCAAAGGGGAGAGCGGCCAAGAGACCCAGTACTTC
CDR3: CASKGESGQETQYF
V: TRBV27
D: .
size: .
J: TRBJ2-5

DNA: TGTGCCAGCAGTGAAGCAGCGGGGGGAGGGCCCTACGAGCAGTACTTC
CDR3: CASSEAAGGGPYEQYF
V: TRBV6-1
D: TRBD2
size: large
J: TRBJ2-7

DNA: TGTGCCAGCAGTCGTGACTGGATGTCTGAAGCTTTCTTT
CDR3: CASSRDWMSEAFF
V: TRBV6-1
D: .
size: few
J: TRBJ1-1

DNA: TGTGCCAGCAGCCCGGGGACAGGGGGACCTTATAGCAATCAGCCCCAGCATTTT
CDR3: CASSPGTGGPYSNQPQHF
V: TRBV28
D: TRBD1
size: .
J: TRBJ1-5

DNA: TGTGCCAGCAGTTATTCCGACGGGAGCACTGAAGCTTTCTTT
CDR3: CASSYSDGSTEAFF
V: TRBV6-2/TRBV6-3
D: .
size: few
J: TRBJ1-1

DNA: TGTGCCAGCAGTTACTCGAGTTCGGGAGCGGGGGGGGCAGATACGCAGTATTTT
CDR3: CASSYSSSGAGGADTQYF
V: TRBV6-5
D: TRBD2
size: .
J: TRBJ2-3